The rows below give T cell receptor beta chains drawn from one sample of a study of CXCR3-negative and CXCR3-positive naive CD8 T cells. Using the 5' RACE reads, TCRdb records one entry per CDR3 protein without DNA. This repertoire includes over 100,000 distinct CDR3 sequences. The sequenced sample consisted of naive CXCR3+ CD8+ T cells from blood. The receptors were sampled from a human donor in good health. Some clones in this sample may be carry-over from other donors' samples. The CDR3 runs from the conserved cysteine through the conserved F or W.

v_gene: TRBV28; j_gene: TRBJ2-3; CDR3aa: CASSSRGLAGTDTHYF
v_gene: TRBV7-9; j_gene: TRBJ2-7; CDR3aa: CASRPGADMREQYF
v_gene: TRBV28; j_gene: TRBJ2-1; CDR3aa: CASSLGLVEYNEQFF
v_gene: TRBV9; j_gene: TRBJ1-2; CDR3aa: CASSGEAGPYGYTF
v_gene: TRBV29-1; j_gene: TRBJ1-1; CDR3aa: CSVDRTGPTGGAEAFF
v_gene: TRBV20-1; j_gene: TRBJ2-2; CDR3aa: CSARVTSGGWGTGELFF
v_gene: TRBV28; j_gene: TRBJ2-7; CDR3aa: CASRPGLKSYEQYF
v_gene: TRBV28; j_gene: TRBJ2-1; CDR3aa: CASRARLTGDEQFF
v_gene: TRBV28; j_gene: TRBJ2-5; CDR3aa: CASSQGLAGAGETQYF
v_gene: TRBV4-1; j_gene: TRBJ2-1; CDR3aa: CASSREYNEQFF
v_gene: TRBV7-9; j_gene: TRBJ2-1; CDR3aa: CASSFPSLAVSYNEQFF
v_gene: TRBV7-8; j_gene: TRBJ2-3; CDR3aa: CASSLAPVWRGASSYRQYF
v_gene: TRBV28; j_gene: TRBJ2-7; CDR3aa: CASSIGQGGDEQYF
v_gene: TRBV7-3; j_gene: TRBJ2-5; CDR3aa: CASSPPGDETQYF
v_gene: TRBV4-1; j_gene: TRBJ2-7; CDR3aa: CASSQGWGGSYEQYF
v_gene: TRBV4-3; j_gene: TRBJ2-7; CDR3aa: CASSQEGQGTGSYEQYF
v_gene: TRBV20-1; j_gene: TRBJ2-5; CDR3aa: CSARDRRLAAQTQYF
v_gene: TRBV7-3; j_gene: TRBJ2-3; CDR3aa: CASSSGQTDTQYF
v_gene: TRBV14; j_gene: TRBJ2-7; CDR3aa: CASSPPPGHEQYF
v_gene: TRBV29-1; j_gene: TRBJ1-3; CDR3aa: CSAVWGSGNTIYF
v_gene: TRBV4-3; j_gene: TRBJ2-6; CDR3aa: CASSQDRDGANVLTF
v_gene: TRBV9; j_gene: TRBJ2-1; CDR3aa: CASSVAYERGYNEQFF
v_gene: TRBV28; j_gene: TRBJ1-2; CDR3aa: CASSFGDFNYGYTF
v_gene: TRBV25-1; j_gene: TRBJ2-7; CDR3aa: CASSTRAEQYF
v_gene: TRBV29-1; j_gene: TRBJ2-1; CDR3aa: CSVPPLWSGSYNEQFF
v_gene: TRBV5-1; j_gene: TRBJ2-1; CDR3aa: CASSRSGGANNEQFF
v_gene: TRBV3-1; j_gene: TRBJ2-1; CDR3aa: CASSGTLSYNEQFF
v_gene: TRBV14; j_gene: TRBJ1-3; CDR3aa: CASSQVMGQDTIYF
v_gene: TRBV5-5; j_gene: TRBJ2-7; CDR3aa: CASSWTGTSEQYF
v_gene: TRBV12-3/TRBV12-4; j_gene: TRBJ2-3; CDR3aa: CASSMTSGADTQYF
v_gene: TRBV29-1; j_gene: TRBJ2-2; CDR3aa: CSGIFSSGELFF
v_gene: TRBV29-1; j_gene: TRBJ2-7; CDR3aa: CSVRTEAYEQYF
v_gene: TRBV29-1; j_gene: TRBJ2-7; CDR3aa: CSVGSVTEDYEQYF
v_gene: TRBV11-3; j_gene: TRBJ2-2; CDR3aa: CASSPRIGGTGELFF
v_gene: TRBV7-8; j_gene: TRBJ2-3; CDR3aa: CASSWLAGGPYGTDTQYF
v_gene: TRBV12-3/TRBV12-4; j_gene: TRBJ2-3; CDR3aa: CASSLLAGTSTDTQYF
v_gene: TRBV29-1; j_gene: TRBJ2-3; CDR3aa: CSVEDLPGGLAGGSTDTQYF
v_gene: TRBV20-1; j_gene: TRBJ2-5; CDR3aa: CSATMVFGGETQYF
v_gene: TRBV11-2; j_gene: TRBJ2-3; CDR3aa: CASSPRRGPETDTQYF
v_gene: TRBV25-1; j_gene: TRBJ2-1; CDR3aa: CASSLPGQGTNEQFF
v_gene: TRBV7-3; j_gene: TRBJ1-2; CDR3aa: CASSLTGGSKNGYTF
v_gene: TRBV7-2; j_gene: TRBJ2-1; CDR3aa: CASSGRQGYNEQFF
v_gene: TRBV20-1; j_gene: TRBJ2-7; CDR3aa: CSARLGSYEQYF
v_gene: TRBV25-1; j_gene: TRBJ1-1; CDR3aa: CASSSPRSGDTEAFF
v_gene: TRBV3-1; j_gene: TRBJ1-1; CDR3aa: CASKTNRGPNTEAFF
v_gene: TRBV28; j_gene: TRBJ2-7; CDR3aa: CASSRGARSYEQYF
v_gene: TRBV4-1; j_gene: TRBJ1-2; CDR3aa: CASSQVRGDYYGYTF
v_gene: TRBV6-2/TRBV6-3; j_gene: TRBJ2-7; CDR3aa: CASSYSLNYEQYF
v_gene: TRBV29-1; j_gene: TRBJ1-2; CDR3aa: CSVEAWTGGDRAYTF
v_gene: TRBV6-5; j_gene: TRBJ2-3; CDR3aa: CASSPQAWGQGADTQYF
v_gene: TRBV7-3; j_gene: TRBJ1-1; CDR3aa: CASSPDGAVPPEAFF
v_gene: TRBV23-1; j_gene: TRBJ2-1; CDR3aa: CASSLGPEQFF
v_gene: TRBV29-1; j_gene: TRBJ2-7; CDR3aa: CSVAGLGYEQYF
v_gene: TRBV10-3; j_gene: TRBJ2-1; CDR3aa: CAISESERVVYNEQFF
v_gene: TRBV4-2; j_gene: TRBJ2-7; CDR3aa: CASSPSGTDEQYF